This T cell receptor (beta chain) was sequenced in a study of blood T cell repertoires in COVID-19. The overall study: Italy, Spain and the United States were the sources of the convalescent and acute COVID-19 samples. Sample material is recorded as cDNA or gDNA derived from T cells, B-cell-depleted T cells, or PBMCs.

Deletions cut 6 bases from V and 8 bases from J, with 19 bases between. CDR1 is SGHTA and CDR2 is FQGTGA in the germline V gene. This CDR3 is built from 15 residues. In the source study's methods: For nucleated cells, counts were estimated from reference gene primer amplification. Method: immunoSEQ multiplex PCR; TCRdb's copy keeps in-frame clones and lacks some. V, J and clone size are those of that table, while D and trimming were read from the DNA. The table lists about 66,000 clones, about 89% of them singletons. The chain has TRBV7-3 and TRBJ1-4; TRBD1 might be the D (5 bases). Sequencing was performed on peripheral blood. The TCR sequence derives from a human donor in a cohort sampled during active COVID-19. The CDR3, as DNA: TGTGCCAGCAGTCATCGGGGGGAGTTGCGGGAAAAACTGTTTTTT. It encodes CASSHRGELREKLFF.